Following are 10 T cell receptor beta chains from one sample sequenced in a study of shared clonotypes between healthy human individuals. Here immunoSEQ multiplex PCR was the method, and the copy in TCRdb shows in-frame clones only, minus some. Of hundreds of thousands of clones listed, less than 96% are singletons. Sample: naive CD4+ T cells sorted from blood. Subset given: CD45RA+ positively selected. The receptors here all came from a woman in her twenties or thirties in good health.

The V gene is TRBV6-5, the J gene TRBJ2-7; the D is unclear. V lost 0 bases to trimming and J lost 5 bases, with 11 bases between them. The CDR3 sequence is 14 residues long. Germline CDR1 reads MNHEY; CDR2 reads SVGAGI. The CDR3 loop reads CASSYSNQLHEQYF. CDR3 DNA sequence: TGTGCCAGCAGTTACTCGAACCAGCTCCACGAGCAGTACTTC.

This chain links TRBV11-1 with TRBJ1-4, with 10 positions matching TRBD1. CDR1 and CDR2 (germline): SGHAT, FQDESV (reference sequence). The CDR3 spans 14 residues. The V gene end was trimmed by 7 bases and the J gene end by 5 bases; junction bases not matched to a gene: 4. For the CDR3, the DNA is TGTGCCAGCACCACGGGACAGGGGAATGAAAAACTGTTTTTT. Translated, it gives CASTTGQGNEKLFF.

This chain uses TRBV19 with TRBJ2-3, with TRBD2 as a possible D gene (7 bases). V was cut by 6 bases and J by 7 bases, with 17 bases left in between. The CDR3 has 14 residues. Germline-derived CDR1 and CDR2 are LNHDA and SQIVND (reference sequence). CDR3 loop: CASRRGTTYNTQYF. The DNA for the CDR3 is TGTGCCAGTAGGAGGGGGACTACCTACAATACGCAGTATTTT. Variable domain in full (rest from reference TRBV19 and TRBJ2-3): DGGITQSPKYLFRKEGQNVTLSCEQNLNHDAMYWYRQDPGQGLRLIYYSQIVNDFQKGDIAEGYSVSREKKESFPLTVTSAQKNPTAFYLCASRRGTTYNTQYFGPGTRLTVL.

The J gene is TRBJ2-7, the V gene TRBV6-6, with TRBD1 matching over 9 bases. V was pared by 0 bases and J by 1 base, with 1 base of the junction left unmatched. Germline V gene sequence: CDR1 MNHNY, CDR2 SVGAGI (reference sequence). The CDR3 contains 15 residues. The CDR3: CASSYSGTGSYEQYF. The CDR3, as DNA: TGTGCCAGCAGTTACTCTGGGACAGGGTCCTACGAGCAGTACTTC.

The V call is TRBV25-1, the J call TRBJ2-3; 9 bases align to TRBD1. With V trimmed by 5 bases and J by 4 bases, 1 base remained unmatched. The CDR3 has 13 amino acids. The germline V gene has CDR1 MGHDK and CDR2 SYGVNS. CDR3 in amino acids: CASSRQGADTQYF. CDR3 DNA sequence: TGTGCCAGCAGTAGACAGGGGGCAGATACGCAGTATTTT.

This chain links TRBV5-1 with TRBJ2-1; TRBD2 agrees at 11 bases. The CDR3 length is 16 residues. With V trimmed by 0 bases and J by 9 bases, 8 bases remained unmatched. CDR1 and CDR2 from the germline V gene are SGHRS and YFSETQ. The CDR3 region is CASSLVVAGGPGEQFF. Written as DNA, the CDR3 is TGCGCCAGCAGCTTGGTGGTAGCGGGAGGGCCGGGTGAGCAGTTCTTC.

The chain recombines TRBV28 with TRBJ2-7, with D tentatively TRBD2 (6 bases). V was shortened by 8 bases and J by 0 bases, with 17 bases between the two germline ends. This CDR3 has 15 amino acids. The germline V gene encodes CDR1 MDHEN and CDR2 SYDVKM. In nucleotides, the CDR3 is TGTGCCAGCGGCGAAGGAGGGATGAACTCCTACGAGCAGTACTTC. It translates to CASGEGGMNSYEQYF.

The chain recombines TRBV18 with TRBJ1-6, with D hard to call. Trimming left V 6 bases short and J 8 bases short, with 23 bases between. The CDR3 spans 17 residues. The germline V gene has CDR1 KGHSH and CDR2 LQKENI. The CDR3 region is CASSPPGGPELDSPLHF. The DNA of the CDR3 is TGTGCCAGCTCCCCTCCGGGCGGGCCGGAATTGGATTCACCCCTCCACTTT.

CDR3 DNA: TGCAGCGTTGACAGGGCGAACACCGGGGAGCTGTTTTTT. It yields the protein CSVDRANTGELFF. The rearrangement joins TRBV29-1 to TRBJ2-2; perhaps TRBD1 as D (5 bases). The CDR3 spans 13 residues. V shed 3 bases and J shed 0 bases, with 5 bases lying between them. From germline, CDR1 is SQVTM and CDR2 ANQGSEA.

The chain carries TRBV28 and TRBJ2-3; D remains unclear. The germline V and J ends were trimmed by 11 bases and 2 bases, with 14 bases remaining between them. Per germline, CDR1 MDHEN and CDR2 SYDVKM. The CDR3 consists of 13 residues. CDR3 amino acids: CASITPVTDTQYF. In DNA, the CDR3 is TGTGCCTCAATCACCCCAGTCACAGATACGCAGTATTTT.